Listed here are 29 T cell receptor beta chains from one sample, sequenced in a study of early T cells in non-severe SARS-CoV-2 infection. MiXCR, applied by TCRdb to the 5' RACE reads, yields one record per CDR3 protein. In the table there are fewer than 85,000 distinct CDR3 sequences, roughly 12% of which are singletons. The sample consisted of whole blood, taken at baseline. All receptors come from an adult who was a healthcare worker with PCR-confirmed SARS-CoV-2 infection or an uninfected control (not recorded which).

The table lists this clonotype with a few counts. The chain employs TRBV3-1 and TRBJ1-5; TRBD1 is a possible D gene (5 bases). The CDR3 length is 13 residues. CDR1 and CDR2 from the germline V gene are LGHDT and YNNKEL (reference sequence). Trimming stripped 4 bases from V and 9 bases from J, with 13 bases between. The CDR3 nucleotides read TGTGCCAGCAGCCCCCGCGGGGGAGGGCCCCAGCATTTT. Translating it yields CASSPRGGGPQHF.

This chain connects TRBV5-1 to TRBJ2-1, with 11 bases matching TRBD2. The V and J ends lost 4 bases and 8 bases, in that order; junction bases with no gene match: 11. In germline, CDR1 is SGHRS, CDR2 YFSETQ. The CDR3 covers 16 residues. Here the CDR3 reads CASSIQVGTSGHEQFF. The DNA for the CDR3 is TGCGCCAGCAGCATCCAGGTCGGGACTAGCGGTCATGAGCAGTTCTTC.

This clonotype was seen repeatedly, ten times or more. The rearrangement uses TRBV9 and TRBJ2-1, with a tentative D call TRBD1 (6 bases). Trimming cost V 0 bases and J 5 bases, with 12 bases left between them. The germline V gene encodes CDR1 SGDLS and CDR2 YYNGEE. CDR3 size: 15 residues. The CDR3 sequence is CASSVEGVGDNEQFF. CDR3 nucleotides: TGTGCCAGCAGCGTAGAGGGGGTAGGTGACAATGAGCAGTTCTTC.

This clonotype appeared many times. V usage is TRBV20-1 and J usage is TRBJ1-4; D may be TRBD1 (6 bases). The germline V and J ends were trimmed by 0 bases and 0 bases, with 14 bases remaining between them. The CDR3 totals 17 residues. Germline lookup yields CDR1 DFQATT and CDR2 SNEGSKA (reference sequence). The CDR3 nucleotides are TGCAGTGCTAGAGACCATTTCGGACAGACAACTAATGAAAAACTGTTTTTT. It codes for CSARDHFGQTTNEKLFF.

CDR3 nucleotide sequence: TGCGCCAGCAGCTGGAAGCAGGGGTCCGGGGAGCTGTTTTTT. This sequence encodes CASSWKQGSGELFF. This chain links TRBV5-1 with TRBJ2-2, with D perhaps TRBD1 (6 bases). The CDR3 runs to 14 residues. Germline CDR1 SGHRS, CDR2 YFSETQ. Trimming shortened V by 3 bases and J by 6 bases, and 12 bases separated the two germline ends. The full variable domain, with the rest looked up from reference TRBV5-1 and TRBJ2-2, is KAGVTQTPRYLIKTRGQQVTLSCSPISGHRSVSWYQQTPGQGLQFLFEYFSETQRNKGNFPGRFSGRQFSNSRSEMNVSTLELGDSALYLCASSWKQGSGELFFGEGSRLTVL.

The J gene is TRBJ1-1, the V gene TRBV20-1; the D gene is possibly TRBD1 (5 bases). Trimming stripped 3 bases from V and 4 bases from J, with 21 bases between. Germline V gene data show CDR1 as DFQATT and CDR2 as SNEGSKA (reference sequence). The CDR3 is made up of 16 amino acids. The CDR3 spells CSASEPGTSLGTEAFF. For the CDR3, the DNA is TGCAGTGCTAGTGAACCGGGGACCTCGTTAGGCACTGAAGCTTTCTTT.

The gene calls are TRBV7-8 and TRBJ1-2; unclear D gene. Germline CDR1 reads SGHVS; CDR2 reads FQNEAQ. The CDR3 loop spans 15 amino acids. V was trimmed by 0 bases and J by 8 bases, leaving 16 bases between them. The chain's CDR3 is CASSLAASPLRGYTF. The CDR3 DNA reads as TGTGCCAGCAGCTTAGCGGCCTCACCACTTAGGGGCTACACCTTC.

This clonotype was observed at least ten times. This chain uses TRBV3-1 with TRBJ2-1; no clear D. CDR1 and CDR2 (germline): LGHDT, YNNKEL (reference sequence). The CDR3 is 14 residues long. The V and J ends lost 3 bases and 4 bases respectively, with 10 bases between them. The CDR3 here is CASSHARPYNEQFF. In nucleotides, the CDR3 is TGTGCCAGCAGCCACGCCCGTCCATACAATGAGCAGTTCTTC.

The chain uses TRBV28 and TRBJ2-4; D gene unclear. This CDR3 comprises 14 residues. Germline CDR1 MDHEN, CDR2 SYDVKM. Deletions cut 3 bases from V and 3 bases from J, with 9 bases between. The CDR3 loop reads CASSFWDRKNIQYF. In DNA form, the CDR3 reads TGTGCCAGCAGTTTTTGGGATCGCAAAAACATTCAGTACTTC.

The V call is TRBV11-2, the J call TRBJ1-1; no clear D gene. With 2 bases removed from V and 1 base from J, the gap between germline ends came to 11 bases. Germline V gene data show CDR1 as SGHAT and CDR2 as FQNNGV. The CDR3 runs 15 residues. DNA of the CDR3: TGTGCCAGCAGCTTAAGATTGCGGGGGAACACTGAAGCTTTCTTT. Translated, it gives CASSLRLRGNTEAFF.

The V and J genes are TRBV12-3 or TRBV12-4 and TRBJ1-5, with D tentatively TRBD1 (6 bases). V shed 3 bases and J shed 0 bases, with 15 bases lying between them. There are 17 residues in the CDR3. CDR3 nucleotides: TGTGCCAGCAGTTTCCGGGACATCGGGTATAGCAATCAGCCCCAGCATTTT. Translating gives CASSFRDIGYSNQPQHF.

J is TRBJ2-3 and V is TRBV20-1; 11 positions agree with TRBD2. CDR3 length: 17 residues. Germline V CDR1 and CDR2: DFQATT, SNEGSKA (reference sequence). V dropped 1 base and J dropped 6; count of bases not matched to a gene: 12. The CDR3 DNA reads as TGCAGTGCTAGAGTCGGATTTAGCGGGGGGGCAGCGGATACGCAGTATTTT. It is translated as CSARVGFSGGAADTQYF.

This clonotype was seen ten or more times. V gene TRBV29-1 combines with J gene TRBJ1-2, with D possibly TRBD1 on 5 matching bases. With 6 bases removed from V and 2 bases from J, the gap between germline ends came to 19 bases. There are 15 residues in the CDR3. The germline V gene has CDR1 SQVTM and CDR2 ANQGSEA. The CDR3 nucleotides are TGCAGCGTCGACCTTTCTCTGGGACGGAACTATGGCTACACCTTC. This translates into CSVDLSLGRNYGYTF.

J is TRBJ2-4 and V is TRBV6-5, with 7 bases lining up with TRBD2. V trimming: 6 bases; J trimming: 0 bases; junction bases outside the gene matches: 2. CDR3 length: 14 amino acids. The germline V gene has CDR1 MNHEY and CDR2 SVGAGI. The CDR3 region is CASRSGGAKNIQYF. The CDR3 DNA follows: TGTGCCAGCAGATCGGGGGGAGCCAAAAACATTCAGTACTTC.

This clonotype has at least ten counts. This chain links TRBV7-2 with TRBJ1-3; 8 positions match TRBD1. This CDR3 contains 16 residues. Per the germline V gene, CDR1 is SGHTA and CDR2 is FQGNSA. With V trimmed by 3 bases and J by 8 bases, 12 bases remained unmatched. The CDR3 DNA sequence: TGTGCCAGCAGCTTTACCGGGACAGGACCCCGGGACACCATATATTTT. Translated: CASSFTGTGPRDTIYF.

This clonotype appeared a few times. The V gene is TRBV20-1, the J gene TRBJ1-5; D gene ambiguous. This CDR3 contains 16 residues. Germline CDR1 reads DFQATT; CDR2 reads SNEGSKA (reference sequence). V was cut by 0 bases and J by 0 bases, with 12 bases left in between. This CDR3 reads CSAREAHLDSNQPQHF. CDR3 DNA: TGCAGTGCTAGAGAAGCACATTTGGATAGCAATCAGCCCCAGCATTTT.

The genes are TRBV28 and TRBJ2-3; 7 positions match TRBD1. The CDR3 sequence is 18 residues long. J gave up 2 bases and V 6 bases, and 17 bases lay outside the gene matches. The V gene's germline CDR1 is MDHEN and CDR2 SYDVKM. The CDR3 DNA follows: TGTGCCAGCAGCTCGGGACAGAAAATCGCGAACCCCACAGATACGCAGTATTTT. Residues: CASSSGQKIANPTDTQYF.

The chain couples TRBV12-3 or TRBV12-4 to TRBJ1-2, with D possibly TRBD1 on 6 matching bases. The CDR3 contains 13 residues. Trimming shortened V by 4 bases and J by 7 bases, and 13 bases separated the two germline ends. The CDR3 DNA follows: TGTGCCAGCAGTTACCACAGGGACTCTGGCTACACCTTC. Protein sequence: CASSYHRDSGYTF.

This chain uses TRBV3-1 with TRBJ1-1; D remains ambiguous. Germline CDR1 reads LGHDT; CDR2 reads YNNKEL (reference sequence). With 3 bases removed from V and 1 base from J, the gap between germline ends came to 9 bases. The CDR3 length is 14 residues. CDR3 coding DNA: TGTGCCAGCAGCCACGAGGGTAAGAACACTGAAGCTTTCTTT. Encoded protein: CASSHEGKNTEAFF.

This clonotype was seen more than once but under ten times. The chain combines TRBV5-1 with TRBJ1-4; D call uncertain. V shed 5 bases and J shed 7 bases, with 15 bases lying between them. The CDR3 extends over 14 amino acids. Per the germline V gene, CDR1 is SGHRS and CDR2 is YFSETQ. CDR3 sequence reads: CASRAAGGSEKLFF. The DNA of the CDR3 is TGCGCCAGCAGGGCGGCCGGCGGTAGTGAAAAACTGTTTTTT. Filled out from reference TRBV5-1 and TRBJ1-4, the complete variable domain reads KAGVTQTPRYLIKTRGQQVTLSCSPISGHRSVSWYQQTPGQGLQFLFEYFSETQRNKGNFPGRFSGRQFSNSRSEMNVSTLELGDSALYLCASRAAGGSEKLFFGSGTQLSVL.

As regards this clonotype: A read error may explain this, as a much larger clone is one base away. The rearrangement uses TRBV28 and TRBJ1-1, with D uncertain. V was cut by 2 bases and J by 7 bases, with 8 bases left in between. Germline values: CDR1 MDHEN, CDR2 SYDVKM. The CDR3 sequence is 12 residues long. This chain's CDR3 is CASSLQKSEAFF. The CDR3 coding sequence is TGTGCCAGCAGTTTACAAAAGAGTGAAGCTTTCTTT.

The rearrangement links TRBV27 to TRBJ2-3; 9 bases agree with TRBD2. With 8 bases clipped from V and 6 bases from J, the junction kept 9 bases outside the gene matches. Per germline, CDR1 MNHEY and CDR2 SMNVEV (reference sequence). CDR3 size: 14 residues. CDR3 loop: CASLAGAPSDTQYF. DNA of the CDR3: TGTGCCAGCTTAGCGGGGGCCCCCTCTGATACGCAGTATTTT.

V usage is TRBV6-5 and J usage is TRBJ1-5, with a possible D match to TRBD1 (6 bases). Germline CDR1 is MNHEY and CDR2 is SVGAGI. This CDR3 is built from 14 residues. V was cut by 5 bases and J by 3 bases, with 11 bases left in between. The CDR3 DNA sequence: TGTGCCAGCAGTAAACAGGGTAACAATCAGCCCCAGCATTTT. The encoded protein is CASSKQGNNQPQHF.

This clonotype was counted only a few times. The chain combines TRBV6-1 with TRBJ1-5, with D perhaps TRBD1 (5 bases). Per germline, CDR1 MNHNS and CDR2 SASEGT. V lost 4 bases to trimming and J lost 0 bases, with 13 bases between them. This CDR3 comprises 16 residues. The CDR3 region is CASSVGGFGSNQPQHF. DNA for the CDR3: TGTGCCAGCAGTGTTGGGGGGTTTGGTAGCAATCAGCCCCAGCATTTT.

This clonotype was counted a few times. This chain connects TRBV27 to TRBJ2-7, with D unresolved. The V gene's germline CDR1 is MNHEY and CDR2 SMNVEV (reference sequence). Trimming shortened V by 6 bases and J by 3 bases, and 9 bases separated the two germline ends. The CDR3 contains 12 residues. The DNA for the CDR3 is TGTGCCAGCAGCCATGACGGCTACGAGCAGTACTTC. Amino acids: CASSHDGYEQYF.

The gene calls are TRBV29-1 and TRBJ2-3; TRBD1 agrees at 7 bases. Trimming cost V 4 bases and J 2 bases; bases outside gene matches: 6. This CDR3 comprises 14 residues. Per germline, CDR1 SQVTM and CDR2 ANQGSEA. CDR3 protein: CSVARDSHTDTQYF. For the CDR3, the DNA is TGCAGCGTTGCCAGGGACAGCCACACAGATACGCAGTATTTT.

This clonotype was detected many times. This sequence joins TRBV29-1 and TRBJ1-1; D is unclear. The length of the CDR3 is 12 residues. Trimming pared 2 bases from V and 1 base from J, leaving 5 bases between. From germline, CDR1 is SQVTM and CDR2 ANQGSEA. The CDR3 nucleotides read TGCAGCGTTGAAACGGAGAACACTGAAGCTTTCTTT. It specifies CSVETENTEAFF. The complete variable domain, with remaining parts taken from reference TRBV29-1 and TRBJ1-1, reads SAVISQKPSRDICQRGTSLTIQCQVDSQVTMMFWYRQQPGQSLTLIATANQGSEATYESGFVIDKFPISRPNLTFSTLTVSNMSPEDSSIYLCSVETENTEAFFGQGTRLTVV.

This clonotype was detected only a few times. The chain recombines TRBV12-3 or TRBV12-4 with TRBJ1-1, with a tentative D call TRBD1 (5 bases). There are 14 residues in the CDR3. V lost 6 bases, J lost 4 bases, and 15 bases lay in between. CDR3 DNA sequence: TGTGCCAGCAGACAAGGGGATCAGGGCACTGAAGCTTTCTTT. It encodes CASRQGDQGTEAFF.

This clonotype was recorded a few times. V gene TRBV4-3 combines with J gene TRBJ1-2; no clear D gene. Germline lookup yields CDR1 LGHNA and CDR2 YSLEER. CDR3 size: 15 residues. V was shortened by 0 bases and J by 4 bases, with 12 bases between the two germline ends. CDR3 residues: CASSQDPPGFYGYTF. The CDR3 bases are TGCGCCAGCAGCCAAGATCCCCCGGGGTTCTATGGCTACACCTTC.